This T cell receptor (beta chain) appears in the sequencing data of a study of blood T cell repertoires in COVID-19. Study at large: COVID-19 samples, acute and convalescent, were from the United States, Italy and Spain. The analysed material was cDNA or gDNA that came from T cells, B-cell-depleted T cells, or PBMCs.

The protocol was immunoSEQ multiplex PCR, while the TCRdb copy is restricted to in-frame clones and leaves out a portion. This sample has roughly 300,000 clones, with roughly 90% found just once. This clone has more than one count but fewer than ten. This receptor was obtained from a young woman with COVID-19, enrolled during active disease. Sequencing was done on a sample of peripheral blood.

CDR3 DNA sequence: TGTGCCAGCAGCTTGAGGGCAGGGGCCGGAGAAAAACTGTTTTTT. Translating gives CASSLRAGAGEKLFF. The V call is TRBV7-2, the J call TRBJ1-4; D might be TRBD1 (6 bases). CDR3 length equals 15 residues. V lost 3 bases and J lost 8, with 16 bases in between. Germline CDR1 SGHTA, CDR2 FQGNSA.